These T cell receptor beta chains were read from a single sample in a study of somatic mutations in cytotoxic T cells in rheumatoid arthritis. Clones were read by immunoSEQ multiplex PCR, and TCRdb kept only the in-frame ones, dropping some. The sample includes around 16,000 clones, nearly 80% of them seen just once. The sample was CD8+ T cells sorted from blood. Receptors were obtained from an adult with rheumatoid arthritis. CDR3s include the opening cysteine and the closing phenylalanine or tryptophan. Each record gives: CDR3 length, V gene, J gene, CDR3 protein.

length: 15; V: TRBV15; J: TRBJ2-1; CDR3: CATSREEASVNEQFF
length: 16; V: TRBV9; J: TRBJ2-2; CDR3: CASSVEAGVGTGELFF
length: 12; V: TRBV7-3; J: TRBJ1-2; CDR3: CASSLTGPPYTF
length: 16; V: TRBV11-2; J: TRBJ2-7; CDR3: CASRNPGTSGSYEQYF
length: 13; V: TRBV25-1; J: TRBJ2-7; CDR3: CASSGTGTYEQYF
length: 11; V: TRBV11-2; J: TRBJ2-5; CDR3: CASSLEETQYF
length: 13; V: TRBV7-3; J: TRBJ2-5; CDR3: CASSFTGGETQYF
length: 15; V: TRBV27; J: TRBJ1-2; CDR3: CASSLSLGSSLGYTF
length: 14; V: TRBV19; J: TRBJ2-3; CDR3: CASSYFDGTDTQYF
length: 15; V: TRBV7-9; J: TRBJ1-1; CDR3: CASSPQAAQNTEAFF
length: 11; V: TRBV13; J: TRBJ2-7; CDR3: CASSLGGEQYF
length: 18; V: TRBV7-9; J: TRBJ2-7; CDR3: CASSSSPGTERASYEQYF
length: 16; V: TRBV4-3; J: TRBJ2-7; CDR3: CASSHSGTGEMYEQYF
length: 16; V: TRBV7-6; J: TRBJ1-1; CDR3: CASSLPQDRGNTEAFF
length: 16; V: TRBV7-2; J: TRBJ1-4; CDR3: CASSLEGGAFGEKLFF
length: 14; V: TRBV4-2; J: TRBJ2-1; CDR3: CASSQPDLSNEQFF
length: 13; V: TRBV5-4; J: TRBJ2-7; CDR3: CASSLTGFDEQYF
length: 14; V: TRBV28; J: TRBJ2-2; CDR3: CASRGTGSAGELFF
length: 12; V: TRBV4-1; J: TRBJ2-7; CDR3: CASSQDGDEQYF
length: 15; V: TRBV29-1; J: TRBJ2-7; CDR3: CSVEVPGQGAVEQYF
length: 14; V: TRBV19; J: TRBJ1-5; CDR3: CASSISVSNQPQHF
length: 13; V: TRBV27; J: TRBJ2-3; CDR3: CASSNSLGDTQYF
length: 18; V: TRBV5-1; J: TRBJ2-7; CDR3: CASAPGQGTGLATYEQYF
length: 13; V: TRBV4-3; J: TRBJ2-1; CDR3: CASSQDSGGGQFF
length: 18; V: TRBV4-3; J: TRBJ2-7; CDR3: CASSQDRAGTVGPTEQYF
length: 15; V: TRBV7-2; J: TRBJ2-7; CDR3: CASSLSADTTYEQYF
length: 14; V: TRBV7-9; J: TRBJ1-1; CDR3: CASRPTGGAPEAFF
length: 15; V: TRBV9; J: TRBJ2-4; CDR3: CASSSSGRSKNIQYF
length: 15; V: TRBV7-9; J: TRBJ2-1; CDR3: CASSLNPRLGGEQFF
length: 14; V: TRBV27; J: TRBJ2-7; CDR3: CASRTYTKMYEQYF
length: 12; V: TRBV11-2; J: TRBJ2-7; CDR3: CASSLGSDRVYF
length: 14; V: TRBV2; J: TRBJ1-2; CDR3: CASRPGQGVYGYTF
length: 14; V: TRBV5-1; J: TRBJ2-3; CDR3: CASSLARGLNTQYF
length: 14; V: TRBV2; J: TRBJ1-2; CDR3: CASRAGQINYGYTF
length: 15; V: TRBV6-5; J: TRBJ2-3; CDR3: CASSYSASAADTQYF
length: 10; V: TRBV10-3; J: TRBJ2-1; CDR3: CATRGNEQFF
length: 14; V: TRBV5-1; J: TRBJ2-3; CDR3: CASSLYRGTDTQYF
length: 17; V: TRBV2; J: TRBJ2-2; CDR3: CASSEIPLAARTGELFF
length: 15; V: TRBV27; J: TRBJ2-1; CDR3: CASSLSGPRGNEQFF
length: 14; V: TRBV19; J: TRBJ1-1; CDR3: CASTAGGVNTEAFF